Following are 18 T cell receptor beta chains from one sample sequenced in a study of TIL therapy for anti-PD-1-resistant metastatic lung cancer. Time point defined: pre-treatment sample, taken before nivolumab and TIL therapy. The tumor samples were excised metastases, mostly pleural nodules or supraclavicular lymph nodes. Sequencing used immunoSEQ v3. Libraries were prepared by immunoSEQ multiplex PCR; TCRdb keeps only in-frame clonotypes and omits some of them. The table lists about 26,000 clones, over 55% of them singletons. This sample comprised tumor tissue, obtained at baseline. All receptors come from a woman aged 30-79 years with non-small cell lung cancer.

This clone was seen a few times. The rearrangement joins TRBV5-1 to TRBJ1-3; weak D call: TRBD1 (5 bases). This CDR3 has 16 residues. Germline V lookup: CDR1 SGHRS, CDR2 YFSETQ. Trimming shortened V by 0 bases and J by 0 bases, and 10 bases separated the two germline ends. CDR3 sequence: CASSLDAQGSGNTIYF. For the CDR3, the DNA is TGCGCCAGCAGCTTGGATGCGCAGGGCTCTGGAAACACCATATATTTT.

The chain has TRBV5-1 and TRBJ2-3; D remains unclear. V was clipped by 2 bases and J by 6 bases, with 13 bases between them. The CDR3 consists of 14 residues. Germline CDR1 SGHRS, CDR2 YFSETQ. The DNA of the CDR3 is TGCGCCAGCAGCTTTGAGGTCACAGCGGATACGCAGTATTTT. Encoded protein: CASSFEVTADTQYF.

The V and J genes are TRBV6-6 and TRBJ1-1; D call uncertain. CDR3 length: 12 residues. Germline V gene lookup returns CDR1 MNHNY and CDR2 SVGAGI (reference sequence). The V and J ends lost 6 bases and 0 bases respectively, with 5 bases between them. The CDR3 protein is CASRTLNTEAFF. CDR3 nucleotides: TGTGCCAGCAGGACATTGAACACTGAAGCTTTCTTT.

The table lists this clone with a few counts. The chain joins TRBV30 to TRBJ1-2; D is possibly TRBD1 (6 bases). The CDR3 spans 13 residues. Trimming stripped 1 base from V and 4 bases from J, with 10 bases between. Germline V gene lookup returns CDR1 GTSNPN and CDR2 SVGIG (reference sequence). For the CDR3, the DNA is TGTGCCTGGAGTGGAACAGGGACCTATGGCTACACCTTC. Its protein product is CAWSGTGTYGYTF.

This chain connects TRBV5-1 to TRBJ1-5; TRBD1 matches 9 bases. The CDR3 is made up of 14 amino acids. The germline V gene encodes CDR1 SGHRS and CDR2 YFSETQ. J was trimmed by 6 bases and V by 2 bases; bases with no gene match: 3. The DNA for the CDR3 is TGCGCCAGCAGCTTTGGGACAGGGACTCAGCCCCAGCATTTT. Translation gives CASSFGTGTQPQHF.

This clone qualifies as medium-sized. The CDR3 loop is CASWPGAGELFF. The CDR3 DNA reads as TGTGCCAGCTGGCCCGGGGCCGGGGAGCTGTTTTTT. This sequence joins TRBV6-6 and TRBJ2-2, with D maybe TRBD2 (5 bases). The CDR3 is made up of 12 amino acids. The germline V gene encodes CDR1 MNHNY and CDR2 SVGAGI (reference sequence). V lost 8 bases and J 6 bases, leaving 10 bases between the germline ends.

The chain recombines TRBV5-6 with TRBJ1-2; D is ambiguous. This CDR3 is built from 12 residues. The V gene's germline CDR1 is SGHDT and CDR2 YYEEEE. V was clipped by 0 bases and J by 7 bases, with 7 bases between them. CDR3 bases: TGTGCCAGCAGCTTGGGAGCGGTTGGCTACACCTTC. Encoded protein: CASSLGAVGYTF.

V is TRBV7-8 and J is TRBJ2-2; 10 bases fit TRBD1. Germline V gene sequence: CDR1 SGHVS, CDR2 FQNEAQ. The CDR3 is 16 residues long. V was pared by 0 bases and J by 7 bases, with 5 bases of the junction left unmatched. CDR3 nucleotides: TGTGCCAGCAGCTTAGCGGGACAGGGGCTTAACGGGGAGCTGTTTTTT. Amino acid sequence: CASSLAGQGLNGELFF.

This clone was picked up a small number of times. This rearrangement joins TRBV19 to TRBJ1-5; no clear D gene. The germline V gene has CDR1 LNHDA and CDR2 SQIVND (reference sequence). There are 14 residues in the CDR3. V lost 6 bases and J lost 2, with 11 bases in between. This CDR3 reads CASSLGSGNQPQHF. The CDR3 DNA follows: TGTGCCAGTAGCCTAGGCAGCGGCAATCAGCCCCAGCATTTT.

The CDR3 DNA reads TGCGCCAGCAGCCCCGGGACTAGCGGGAGGAGCGGGGAGCTGTTTTTT. Its protein is CASSPGTSGRSGELFF. The chain couples TRBV5-1 to TRBJ2-2; TRBD2 matches at 15 bases. The CDR3 covers 16 residues. Per germline, CDR1 SGHRS and CDR2 YFSETQ. V trimming: 4 bases; J trimming: 7 bases; junction bases outside the gene matches: 5.

This chain uses TRBV27 with TRBJ2-5; 7 nucleotides match TRBD1. This CDR3 spans 14 amino acids. Germline V gene data show CDR1 as MNHEY and CDR2 as SMNVEV (reference sequence). V gave up 10 bases and J gave up 4 bases; unmatched junction bases: 12. The chain's CDR3 is CATRQGANGETQYF. CDR3 sequence (DNA): TGTGCCACGAGACAGGGCGCCAATGGAGAGACCCAGTACTTC.

The rearrangement joins TRBV23-1 to TRBJ2-2; TRBD2 aligns across 8 bases. Being an ORF, TRBV23-1 has a function that is uncertain. The CDR3 loop spans 21 amino acids. V dropped 3 bases and J dropped 4; count of bases not matched to a gene: 22. The CDR3 loop is CASSQKGRCMERELLTGELFF. In DNA, the CDR3 is TGCGCCAGCAGTCAGAAGGGTCGTTGTATGGAGCGGGAGTTACTCACCGGGGAGCTGTTTTTT.

This chain connects TRBV11-2 to TRBJ1-2, with a tentative D call TRBD1 (5 bases). Germline assignment: CDR1 SGHAT and CDR2 FQNNGV. The CDR3 contains 16 residues. V was pared by 5 bases and J by 7 bases, with 23 bases between. The CDR3 reads CASSLVWARDVSGYTF. The DNA for the CDR3 is TGTGCCAGCAGCCTAGTTTGGGCCAGGGATGTCTCTGGCTACACCTTC.

This clone was detected only a few times. This sequence joins TRBV5-6 and TRBJ1-1, with D tentatively TRBD1 (6 bases). CDR3 length equals 13 residues. Germline assignment: CDR1 SGHDT and CDR2 YYEEEE. V shed 1 base and J shed 4 bases, with 8 bases lying between them. The CDR3 bases are TGTGCCAGCAGCTTGCGCAGGGGCACTGAAGCTTTCTTT. It specifies CASSLRRGTEAFF.

This chain connects TRBV5-6 to TRBJ2-5; D is possibly TRBD2 (5 bases). Trimming pared 0 bases from V and 1 base from J, leaving 7 bases between. The CDR3 spans 14 residues. The germline V gene has CDR1 SGHDT and CDR2 YYEEEE. The CDR3 nucleotides read TGTGCCAGCAGCTTGGAGGAGGTCCAAGAGACCCAGTACTTC. It yields the protein CASSLEEVQETQYF.

The chain combines TRBV4-1 with TRBJ2-3; 9 positions match TRBD2. Unmatched junction bases numbered 11, after V lost 4 bases and J lost 3 bases. The germline gives CDR1 MGHRA, CDR2 YSYEKL. The CDR3 extends over 17 amino acids. Here the CDR3 reads CASSPRGETSGTDTQYF. The DNA of the CDR3 is TGCGCCAGCAGCCCACGCGGGGAGACTAGCGGAACAGATACGCAGTATTTT.

DNA of the CDR3: TGCGCCAGCAGCTCGAACACCGGGGAGCTGTTTTTT. Its protein product is CASSSNTGELFF. This chain uses TRBV5-1 with TRBJ2-2; D is unresolved. Germline CDR1 and CDR2: SGHRS and YFSETQ. Trimming stripped 3 bases from V and 0 bases from J, with 0 bases between. This CDR3 has 12 residues.

The V and J genes are TRBV5-4 and TRBJ2-5; D is perhaps TRBD1 (6 bases). The ends were cut back, 4 bases at V and 4 bases at J, with 17 bases in the middle. Germline values: CDR1 SGHNT, CDR2 YYREEE (reference sequence). The CDR3 extends over 15 amino acids. DNA of the CDR3: TGTGCCAGCAGCCCACTACAGGGAATGGGAGAGACCCAGTACTTC. Amino acid sequence: CASSPLQGMGETQYF.